This T cell receptor beta chain came from a study of blood T cell repertoires in COVID-19. Background on the study: The study counted Cohort 3 donors as recovered given two negative PCRs, clearance, or symptom resolution. T cells, B-cell-depleted T cells, or PBMCs provided the cDNA or gDNA that served as material. The samples span acute and convalescent COVID-19 from the United States, Italy and Spain.

Here immunoSEQ multiplex PCR was the method, and the copy in TCRdb shows in-frame clones only, minus some. The sample lists 330,000 or so clones, about 90% occurring once. Enrollees, about 18 to 89 years old, lived in about two dozen US areas. CDR3 length: 15 residues. J gave up 2 bases and V 5 bases, and 6 bases lay outside the gene matches. CDR1 and CDR2 from the germline V gene are SGHKS and YYEKEE (reference sequence). The clonotype comes from a man aged 35-49 years in a cohort exposed to, infected with or recovered from COVID-19 (not recorded which). The source material was PBMCs or T cells enriched from blood (not recorded which). The chain combines TRBV5-5 with TRBJ2-7, with TRBD2 matching 11 bases. This CDR3 is CASSLIAGGTYEQYF. CDR3 coding DNA: TGTGCCAGCAGTCTTATAGCGGGAGGGACCTACGAGCAGTACTTC.